This passage covers 32 T cell receptor beta chains from one sample sequenced in a study of cytomegalovirus exposure and HLA in healthy donors. 13 Jbeta primers and 60 Vbeta primers were used for the PCR. Profiling relied on immunoSEQ multiplex PCR, and the TCRdb table lists in-frame clones only, not all of them. The sample yields about 140,000 clones, 80% seen once. Sequencing was done on a sample of PBMCs. The source is a man younger than 45 in good health and CMV-seronegative.

The rearrangement links TRBV5-1 to TRBJ2-3; a possible D gene is TRBD1 (5 bases). From germline, CDR1 is SGHRS and CDR2 YFSETQ. V lost 0 bases and J lost 2, with 7 bases in between. This CDR3 is built from 14 residues. In nucleotides, the CDR3 is TGCGCCAGCAGCTTGGGACAGAACACAGATACGCAGTATTTT. Amino acids: CASSLGQNTDTQYF.

This clone was seen repeatedly, ten times or more. The chain combines TRBV6-6 with TRBJ1-1; D gene ambiguous. The V end lost 2 bases, the J end lost 4 bases, and 8 bases lay between the germline ends. Germline values: CDR1 MNHNY, CDR2 SVGAGI (reference sequence). The length of the CDR3 is 13 residues. CDR3 DNA: TGTGCCAGCAGTTACCTCGGTCTCACTGAAGCTTTCTTT. It encodes CASSYLGLTEAFF.

This sequence joins TRBV5-6 and TRBJ2-1; 7 bases are a match to TRBD1. V lost 0 bases and J lost 7; bases outside the gene matches: 4. The CDR3 consists of 14 residues. Germline V lookup: CDR1 SGHDT, CDR2 YYEEEE. The CDR3 is CASSLEGAWNEQFF. DNA of the CDR3: TGTGCCAGCAGCTTGGAGGGGGCGTGGAATGAGCAGTTCTTC.

V is TRBV2 and J is TRBJ2-7; TRBD1 agrees at 11 bases. Germline trimming cut 3 bases from V and 7 bases from J; bases unmatched to any gene: 8. CDR3 length: 15 amino acids. Germline V gene lookup returns CDR1 SNHLY and CDR2 FYNNEI. The CDR3 loop reads CASSDQDRGLGEQYF. The CDR3 region has the DNA TGTGCCAGCAGTGACCAGGACAGGGGGCTAGGGGAGCAGTACTTC.

This clone was observed once. The gene calls are TRBV9 and TRBJ2-3; D gene unclear. V lost 4 bases to trimming and J lost 2 bases, with 11 bases between them. This CDR3 contains 14 residues. Germline values: CDR1 SGDLS, CDR2 YYNGEE. CDR3 coding DNA: TGTGCCAGCAGCTCCCGACTGGCCACAGATACGCAGTATTTT. It codes for CASSSRLATDTQYF.

The chain carries TRBV12-5 and TRBJ2-4, with TRBD1 as a possible D gene (6 bases). The ends were cut back, 7 bases at V and 6 bases at J, with 13 bases in the middle. The CDR3 is made up of 13 amino acids. Germline-derived CDR1 and CDR2 are LGHNT and FRNRAP. CDR3 region: CASAPDSRNIQYF. In DNA, the CDR3 is TGTGCTAGTGCCCCGGACAGCAGAAACATTCAGTACTTC.

The V call is TRBV4-2, the J call TRBJ1-2; D is ambiguous. The germline gives CDR1 LGHNA, CDR2 YNFKEQ. V lost 1 base and J lost 4, with 4 bases in between. The CDR3 has 12 residues. The CDR3 protein is CASSQGLYGYTF. The CDR3 nucleotides read TGTGCCAGCAGCCAAGGACTCTATGGCTACACCTTC.

The gene calls are TRBV6-5 and TRBJ1-2, with D uncertain. The CDR3 sequence is 15 residues long. CDR1 and CDR2 from the germline V gene are MNHEY and SVGAGI. Between the trimmed V and J ends, which lost 2 bases and 4 bases, there was a span of 14 bases. In DNA, the CDR3 is TGTGCCAGCAGTTACATCCCACAGCCCATCTATGGCTACACCTTC. Amino acid sequence: CASSYIPQPIYGYTF.

CDR3 protein: CASSWGVSSTGELFF. The CDR3 nucleotides read TGTGCCAGCAGTTGGGGGGTTAGCAGCACCGGGGAGCTGTTTTTT. V and J are TRBV6-1 and TRBJ2-2, with a tentative D call TRBD2 (6 bases). This CDR3 spans 15 amino acids. The V end was cut by 5 bases, the J end by 4 bases, with 14 bases between. Germline V gives CDR1 MNHNS, CDR2 SASEGT.

Comments on this clone: A junction end diverges from the germline sequence, so it may reflect a read error. This chain joins TRBV27 and TRBJ2-7, with TRBD2 matching over 11 bases. This CDR3 region has 17 residues. Germline values: CDR1 MNHEY, CDR2 SMNVEV (reference sequence). The CDR3 loop is CASSLSAGLAGGIKQYF. The DNA of the CDR3 is TGTGCCAGCAGTCTATCCGCGGGGCTAGCGGGGGGCATCAAGCAGTACTTC.

The rearrangement joins TRBV5-1 to TRBJ1-5; D gene unclear. The V end was cut by 0 bases, the J end by 4 bases, with 5 bases between. The germline V gene encodes CDR1 SGHRS and CDR2 YFSETQ. The CDR3 extends over 13 amino acids. CDR3 in DNA: TGCGCCAGCAGCTTGGGTCTAAATCAGCCCCAGCATTTT. This gives the protein CASSLGLNQPQHF.

The chain has TRBV2 and TRBJ1-4; 9 positions agree with TRBD1. Germline V gives CDR1 SNHLY, CDR2 FYNNEI. CDR3 length: 15 amino acids. The V segment lost 4 bases and the J segment 2 bases; nucleotides outside the gene matches: 2. The CDR3 region is CASSVQGATNEKLFF. The CDR3 region has the DNA TGTGCCAGCAGTGTACAGGGGGCGACTAATGAAAAACTGTTTTTT.

This clone was detected once. The chain carries TRBV29-1 and TRBJ1-2; D might be TRBD1 (6 bases). V was cut by 4 bases and J by 4 bases, with 13 bases left in between. The CDR3 length is 13 residues. CDR1 and CDR2 from the germline V gene are SQVTM and ANQGSEA. DNA for the CDR3: TGCAGCGTTGGAGGGGGTTGGAGCTATGGCTACACCTTC. Translated: CSVGGGWSYGYTF.

The V and J genes are TRBV2 and TRBJ2-2; 10 positions agree with TRBD1. The CDR3 spans 15 residues. Per germline, CDR1 SNHLY and CDR2 FYNNEI. V lost 4 bases and J lost 7; bases outside the gene matches: 6. The CDR3 DNA reads TGTGCCAGCAGTGTTGAGACAGGGGGCGGCGGGGAGCTGTTTTTT. It encodes CASSVETGGGGELFF.

This clone was counted a few times. This chain uses TRBV6-1 with TRBJ1-2, with D perhaps matching TRBD1 (5 bases). Germline V CDR1 and CDR2: MNHNS, SASEGT. V gave up 4 bases and J gave up 8 bases, with 17 bases separating them. CDR3 size: 14 residues. In nucleotides, the CDR3 is TGTGCCAGCAGTGGGGGGGACCAAAGAGGAGGCTACACCTTC. As protein: CASSGGDQRGGYTF.

V and J are TRBV18 and TRBJ2-2, with a weak D call TRBD2 (6 bases). CDR1 and CDR2 (germline): KGHSH, LQKENI. The CDR3 runs 17 residues. The ends were cut back, 3 bases at V and 1 base at J, with 15 bases in the middle. The CDR3 coding sequence is TGTGCCAGCTCACCGGGTACGGGGGAGGAGAACACCGGGGAGCTGTTTTTT. Its translation is CASSPGTGEENTGELFF.

The gene calls are TRBV7-6 and TRBJ2-5; TRBD1 aligns across 7 bases. CDR1 and CDR2 from the germline V gene are SGHVS and FNYEAQ. The V and J ends lost 3 bases and 5 bases, in that order; junction bases with no gene match: 3. The CDR3 is 13 amino acids. Here the CDR3 reads CASSLGQLETQYF. Written as DNA, the CDR3 is TGTGCCAGCAGCTTGGGACAGCTTGAGACCCAGTACTTC.

The chain carries TRBV15 and TRBJ2-1; possible D gene TRBD2, 5 bases. The CDR3 runs to 14 residues. The germline gives CDR1 LNHNV, CDR2 YYDKDF (reference sequence). V dropped 0 bases and J dropped 8 bases, with 11 bases sitting between them. CDR3 in amino acids: CATSRDKRVDEQFF. For the CDR3, the DNA is TGTGCCACCAGCAGAGATAAGAGGGTCGATGAGCAGTTCTTC.

The genes are TRBV6-4 and TRBJ2-6; D unresolved. V lost 3 bases, J lost 0 bases, and 6 bases lay in between. CDR1 is MRHNA, CDR2 SNTAGT, per germline. The CDR3 has 15 amino acids. The CDR3 nucleotides are TGTGCCAGCAGTGAACGCAGCTCTGGGGCCAACGTCCTGACTTTC. Residues: CASSERSSGANVLTF.

This clone was seen only once. DNA of the CDR3: TGCGCCAGCACCCCAAGCTTGGCTTCGGGGCGAGGGACAGGGGAGAACACTGAAGCTTTCTTT. It specifies CASTPSLASGRGTGENTEAFF. The chain is built from TRBV5-1 and TRBJ1-1, with 10 bases aligning to TRBD1. Per the germline V gene, CDR1 is SGHRS and CDR2 is YFSETQ. The CDR3 length is 21 residues. After removal of 6 bases from V and 1 base from J, the junction contained 24 bases not matched to a gene.

This chain connects TRBV6-1 to TRBJ1-5; weak D call: TRBD1 (5 bases). CDR1 and CDR2 (germline): MNHNS, SASEGT. This CDR3 has 15 residues. V was cut by 1 base and J by 3 bases, with 10 bases left in between. CDR3 region: CASSEDPGLNQPQHF. The DNA for the CDR3 is TGTGCCAGCAGTGAAGACCCGGGACTCAATCAGCCCCAGCATTTT.

The J gene is TRBJ2-3, the V gene TRBV5-1, with D tentatively TRBD1 (5 bases). CDR3 length: 16 amino acids. Germline loops: CDR1 SGHRS, CDR2 YFSETQ. Trimming removed 3 bases from V and 3 bases from J, with 17 bases in between. CDR3 DNA: TGCGCCAGCAGCTCGAGCGCGACAGCTGTAACAGATACGCAGTATTTT. This translates into CASSSSATAVTDTQYF. Drawing the rest from reference TRBV5-1 and TRBJ2-3, the complete variable domain is KAGVTQTPRYLIKTRGQQVTLSCSPISGHRSVSWYQQTPGQGLQFLFEYFSETQRNKGNFPGRFSGRQFSNSRSEMNVSTLELGDSALYLCASSSSATAVTDTQYFGPGTRLTVL.

On this clone itself: At one end the junction does not follow the germline gene, possibly because of a read error. The chain joins TRBV5-6 to TRBJ1-6; D gene ambiguous. The germline V gene encodes CDR1 SGHDT and CDR2 YYEEEE. The CDR3 consists of 15 residues. As DNA, the CDR3 is TGTGCCAGCAGCTTTCTCACGAGAGATAATTCACCCCTCAACTTT. Its protein is CASSFLTRDNSPLNF.

This sequence joins TRBV7-8 and TRBJ1-2, with D possibly being TRBD1 (5 bases). Trimming stripped 1 base from V and 7 bases from J, with 10 bases between. Germline CDR1 and CDR2: SGHVS and FQNEAQ. This CDR3 spans 13 amino acids. The CDR3 here is CASSLGGGGGYTF. In DNA, the CDR3 is TGTGCCAGCAGCTTAGGCGGGGGGGGTGGCTACACCTTC.

The chain couples TRBV27 to TRBJ1-5; unclear D gene. V was pared by 5 bases and J by 11 bases, with 19 bases between. CDR1 is MNHEY, CDR2 SMNVEV, per germline (reference sequence). This CDR3 contains 14 residues. The CDR3 reads CASSPKKEVRAQHF. As DNA, the CDR3 is TGTGCCAGCAGTCCAAAAAAGGAGGTCCGGGCCCAGCATTTT.

The V call is TRBV28, the J call TRBJ1-5, with TRBD1 as a possible D gene (5 bases). The CDR3 has 15 amino acids. Germline assignment: CDR1 MDHEN and CDR2 SYDVKM. V was pared by 6 bases and J by 2 bases, with 14 bases between. The CDR3 is CASSPQGEGNQPQHF. CDR3 DNA: TGTGCCAGCAGCCCTCAGGGTGAGGGCAATCAGCCCCAGCATTTT.

This clone turned up a few times. This chain links TRBV5-1 with TRBJ2-1, with TRBD1 identical over 9 bases. This CDR3 has 14 residues. From germline, CDR1 is SGHRS and CDR2 YFSETQ. J gave up 12 bases and V 1 base, and 8 bases lay outside the gene matches. The CDR3 spells CASSLPLQGARQFF. CDR3 DNA: TGCGCCAGCAGCTTGCCTTTACAGGGGGCAAGGCAGTTCTTC.

This clone has more than one count but fewer than ten. V and J are TRBV27 and TRBJ2-7; 10 nucleotides match TRBD2. Germline-derived CDR1 and CDR2 are MNHEY and SMNVEV (reference sequence). V shed 4 bases, J shed 3 bases, and the junction held 6 bases outside the gene matches. The CDR3 spans 15 residues. The CDR3 nucleotides are TGTGCCAGCAGTTCGCGGACTAGCGGTCGCTACGAGCAGTACTTC. Its protein is CASSSRTSGRYEQYF.

J is TRBJ1-3 and V is TRBV9, with 7 positions matching TRBD1. Germline V gene lookup returns CDR1 SGDLS and CDR2 YYNGEE. V shed 3 bases, J shed 1 base, and the junction held 7 bases outside the gene matches. The CDR3 length is 16 residues. CDR3 sequence (DNA): TGTGCCAGCAGCGGATCACAGGGGTCGTCTGGAAACACCATATATTTT. This gives the protein CASSGSQGSSGNTIYF.

J is TRBJ1-1 and V is TRBV27; D is uncertain. The V gene lost 2 bases and the J gene lost 7 bases, with 11 bases spanning the gap. This CDR3 is built from 13 residues. CDR1 and CDR2 (germline): MNHEY, SMNVEV (reference sequence). CDR3 DNA: TGTGCCAGCAGTTTAGGAGAAGGTCTTGAAGCTTTCTTT. Protein product: CASSLGEGLEAFF.

The CDR3 spells CASSINGNTEAFF. The CDR3 DNA reads TGTGCCAGTAGTATAAACGGGAACACTGAAGCTTTCTTT. The chain employs TRBV19 and TRBJ1-1; D is unclear. Germline assignment: CDR1 LNHDA and CDR2 SQIVND (reference sequence). The CDR3 runs 13 residues. V lost 2 bases, J lost 1 base, and 5 bases lay in between.

In its sample, this clone was seen once. The CDR3 nucleotides read TGTGCCAGCAGCTCGGGACAGGGGGCACTGTTGAATTCACCCCTCCACTTT. It is translated as CASSSGQGALLNSPLHF. This chain joins TRBV7-8 and TRBJ1-6, with 12 bases identical to TRBD1. J gave up 7 bases and V 4 bases, and 8 bases lay outside the gene matches. Germline assignment: CDR1 SGHVS and CDR2 FQNEAQ. The CDR3 length is 17 residues.